The T cell receptor beta chain described here comes from a study of blood T cell repertoires in COVID-19. Overall study context: There were acute and convalescent COVID-19 samples, and they came from the United States, Italy and Spain. PBMCs, B-cell-depleted T cells, or T cells were the source of the cDNA or gDNA that made up the material.

In the original processing: How many nucleated cells were present was estimated from reference gene primer amplification. Using immunoSEQ multiplex PCR, the repertoire was profiled, and TCRdb retains in-frame clones only, with some absent. D and trimming come from the DNA, and the V and J calls and clone size come from that table. The sample includes tens of thousands of clones, around 90% seen only once; the top ten take about a tenth. Trimming removed 3 bases from V and 6 bases from J, with 10 bases in between. The CDR3 contains 13 residues. CDR1 is KGHSH and CDR2 is LQKENI in the germline V gene. The chain has TRBV18 and TRBJ2-3; D remains ambiguous. The sequence was collected from a human donor in a cohort sampled during active COVID-19. Sample: peripheral blood. CDR3 nucleotides: TGTGCCAGCTCACCTACCTTGGCCGATACGCAGTATTTT. It encodes CASSPTLADTQYF.